This TCR beta chain was obtained from a study of OX40 agonist ivuxolimab in advanced cancers. Study details: Patients achieving partial responses numbered three: one hepatocellular carcinoma case and two cutaneous melanoma cases. Study-level findings and limits: Fewer expanded clones were found on average in CD4+ than in CD8+ T cells. Undetermined was the antigen specificity of the expanded peripheral T cells.

The CDR3 is 18 amino acids. Germline CDR1 is MGHRA and CDR2 is YSYEKL. V was clipped by 0 bases and J by 4 bases, with 21 bases between them. TCRdb keeps only in-frame clones here, not all; method: immunoSEQ multiplex PCR. Among about 40,000 clones, roughly 84% were seen once, and the ten largest hold about 20%. Turning to this clone: No antigen is known for it.

Researchers took blood at baseline, on cycle 4 day 1, and on cycle 7 day 1. V usage is TRBV4-1 and J usage is TRBJ1-2; maybe TRBD1 (5 bases). This TCR was recovered from an adult with an advanced solid tumor such as melanoma, head and neck, liver or kidney cancer. This material consisted of CD4+ or CD8+ T cells sorted from blood, taken in a trial of the OX40 agonist ivuxolimab. In nucleotides, the CDR3 is TGCGCCAGCAGCCAAGATCAGGGAAGTGGCATATTATCCTATGGCTACACCTTC. It specifies CASSQDQGSGILSYGYTF.